Listed here are 32 T cell receptor beta chains from one sample, sequenced in a study of technical replicates of blood from a handful of donors (dated by TCRdb to 2016 to 2017). The method was the immunoSEQ multiplex PCR assay. TCRdb re-hosts the immuneACCESS table, in-frame sequences only. Its copies lack some clones; in the studies checked, an unresolved V gene accounts for under half of them, and the cause for the rest is not known. Counted in this sample were 75,000 to 80,000 clones; around 94% of them appeared once. The ten largest clones capture about 0.4% of the sample. Sequenced input: T cells isolated from PBMCs. The receptors were gathered from a human donor in good health.

For the CDR3, the DNA is TGTGCCAGCAGCTTATGGACAGCCTCCTACGAGCAGTACTTC. Amino acids: CASSLWTASYEQYF. This chain links TRBV5-6 with TRBJ2-7, with D possibly being TRBD1 (6 bases). CDR1 and CDR2 from the germline V gene are SGHDT and YYEEEE. V was cut by 2 bases and J by 0 bases, with 9 bases left in between. This CDR3 is 14 amino acids long.

CDR3 protein: CASSLLLTGDATYNEQFF. The CDR3 DNA sequence: TGTGCCAGCAGTTTACTCCTGACAGGGGATGCTACATACAATGAGCAGTTCTTC. This chain links TRBV27 with TRBJ2-1; 8 bases align to TRBD1. The CDR3 is 18 residues long. CDR1 MNHEY and CDR2 SMNVEV come from the germline V gene (reference sequence). V was pared by 2 bases and J by 4 bases, with 13 bases of the junction left unmatched.

The chain couples TRBV9 to TRBJ1-4, with 7 bases identical to TRBD1. CDR3 size: 17 residues. Germline assignment: CDR1 SGDLS and CDR2 YYNGEE. The trim removed 4 bases at V and 0 bases at J, leaving 9 bases unmatched. The CDR3, as DNA: TGTGCCAGCAGCCCTTCCACAGGGGAGGCAACTAATGAAAAACTGTTTTTT. Translating gives CASSPSTGEATNEKLFF.

This chain uses TRBV7-8 with TRBJ1-1; D is uncertain. Trimming cost V 1 base and J 3 bases, with 9 bases left between them. Looked up from germline, CDR1 is SGHVS and CDR2 is FQNEAQ. This CDR3 has 14 amino acids. CDR3 DNA: TGTGCCAGCAGCTTAGAGGAGGCATACACTGAAGCTTTCTTT. This encodes CASSLEEAYTEAFF.

The chain uses TRBV4-3 and TRBJ1-1; 9 bases are a match to TRBD1. Losses at the gene ends were 1 base for V and 0 bases for J; bases not matched to a gene: 9. The CDR3 is 18 residues long. Looked up from germline, CDR1 is LGHNA and CDR2 is YSLEER. In nucleotides, the CDR3 is TGCGCCAGCAGCCAAGTTTTTGGGACAGGGAACTTGAACACTGAAGCTTTCTTT. This encodes CASSQVFGTGNLNTEAFF.

This clone was counted a single time. The rearrangement links TRBV29-1 to TRBJ2-1; D perhaps matches TRBD2 (6 bases). The CDR3 sequence is 17 residues long. Germline V gene sequence: CDR1 SQVTM, CDR2 ANQGSEA. The V end was cut by 4 bases, the J end by 5 bases, with 24 bases between. The CDR3 sequence: CSVGRAEGIVADNEQFF. In nucleotides, the CDR3 is TGCAGCGTTGGTCGCGCGGAGGGAATAGTAGCGGACAATGAGCAGTTCTTC.

This clone has only one observation. The gene calls are TRBV6-5 and TRBJ1-4; 9 bases align to TRBD1. Trimming took 6 bases from V and 6 from J; bases not matched to a gene: 8. This CDR3 contains 15 residues. Germline CDR1 and CDR2: MNHEY and SVGAGI. This CDR3 is CASSLSGTGYEKLFF. The CDR3, as DNA: TGTGCCAGCAGCCTATCCGGGACAGGGTATGAAAAACTGTTTTTT.

CDR3 protein: CASSVAGGLHNEQFF. The CDR3 nucleotides read TGTGCCAGCAGCGTAGCAGGAGGGCTCCACAATGAGCAGTTCTTC. This chain joins TRBV9 and TRBJ2-1, with D maybe TRBD2 (6 bases). V was trimmed by 0 bases and J by 5 bases, leaving 12 bases between them. Germline V CDR1 and CDR2: SGDLS, YYNGEE. This CDR3 is built from 15 residues. The full variable domain, rest sourced from reference TRBV9 and TRBJ2-1, is DSGVTQTPKHLITATGQRVTLRCSPRSGDLSVYWYQQSLDQGLQFLIQYYNGEERAKGNILERFSAQQFPDLHSELNLSSLELGDSALYFCASSVAGGLHNEQFFGPGTRLTVL.

In nucleotides, the CDR3 is TGTGCCAGCAGTGAGTGGGACACTTTGGCAGATACGCAGTATTTT. This sequence encodes CASSEWDTLADTQYF. This chain links TRBV2 with TRBJ2-3; a possible D gene is TRBD1 (6 bases). Between the trimmed V and J ends, which lost 3 bases and 4 bases, there was a span of 14 bases. Germline V lookup: CDR1 SNHLY, CDR2 FYNNEI. CDR3 length: 15 residues.

This sequence joins TRBV30 and TRBJ2-1, with 9 bases fitting TRBD2. Looked up from germline, CDR1 is GTSNPN and CDR2 is SVGIG (reference sequence). V gave up 3 bases and J gave up 7 bases; unmatched junction bases: 10. The CDR3 is 15 amino acids. CDR3: CAWSLGLAGTNEQFF. The CDR3 DNA follows: TGTGCCTGGAGCCTCGGGCTAGCGGGGACTAATGAGCAGTTCTTC.

The chain combines TRBV11-2 with TRBJ2-7, with D unclear. Germline V gene lookup returns CDR1 SGHAT and CDR2 FQNNGV. This CDR3 contains 14 residues. Trimming stripped 2 bases from V and 0 bases from J, with 8 bases between. CDR3 sequence: CASSLSYISYEQYF. In nucleotides, the CDR3 is TGTGCCAGCAGCTTATCATACATCTCCTACGAGCAGTACTTC.

The chain links TRBV6-4 to TRBJ2-3; no reliable D call. The CDR3 runs to 16 residues. V was trimmed by 3 bases and J by 4 bases, leaving 17 bases between them. Germline V lookup: CDR1 MRHNA, CDR2 SNTAGT. The CDR3 sequence: CASSELSTSEADTQYF. The CDR3 DNA sequence: TGTGCCAGCAGTGAGCTCAGTACGAGCGAGGCAGATACGCAGTATTTT.

The rearrangement uses TRBV5-1 and TRBJ1-1, with D perhaps matching TRBD1 (5 bases). Trimming took off 4 bases at V and 5 bases at J, with 12 bases between the two ends. The CDR3 is 13 amino acids. CDR1 is SGHRS, CDR2 YFSETQ, per germline. The CDR3 DNA is TGCGCCAGCAGCCCCTGGGGGGTAACTGAAGCTTTCTTT. It yields the protein CASSPWGVTEAFF.

The genes are TRBV27 and TRBJ1-4; no clear D gene. The CDR3 is made up of 13 amino acids. Trimming took off 5 bases at V and 7 bases at J, with 11 bases between the two ends. Germline loops: CDR1 MNHEY, CDR2 SMNVEV (reference sequence). CDR3 in DNA: TGTGCCAGCAGTCTGGGAGGAAGTGAAAAACTGTTTTTT. It codes for CASSLGGSEKLFF.

This chain links TRBV10-1 with TRBJ1-1; TRBD1 matches at 9 bases. The junction had 3 bases not matched to a gene; V was cut back by 6 bases and J by 4 bases. This CDR3 is 13 amino acids long. Germline CDR1 WNHNN, CDR2 SYGVQD (reference sequence). The DNA of the CDR3 is TGCGCCAGCAGACAGGGGGCCGGCACTGAAGCTTTCTTT. Protein sequence: CASRQGAGTEAFF.

This clone was picked up one time. The CDR3 DNA is TGTGCCAGCAGCCAAATAGAAACGGGGGAGCAGTACTTC. Its translation is CASSQIETGEQYF. V is TRBV4-2 and J is TRBJ2-7; D may be TRBD2 (5 bases). CDR1 is LGHNA and CDR2 is YNFKEQ in the germline V gene. The CDR3 consists of 13 residues. V lost 2 bases, J lost 7 bases, and 12 bases lay in between.

J is TRBJ2-2 and V is TRBV6-5, with a possible D match to TRBD1 (5 bases). From germline, CDR1 is MNHEY and CDR2 SVGAGI. Trimming cost V 10 bases and J 5 bases, with 20 bases left between them. The CDR3 extends over 15 amino acids. The CDR3 DNA sequence: TGTGCCACCTCAGCCCCAGGGCTTTTAACCGGGGAGCTGTTTTTT. The encoded protein is CATSAPGLLTGELFF.

This clone is a singleton in its sample. The V gene is TRBV10-3, the J gene TRBJ2-6, with 7 bases fitting TRBD2. This CDR3 has 18 residues. Unmatched junction bases numbered 15, after V lost 10 bases and J lost 0 bases. Germline V gene lookup returns CDR1 ENHRY and CDR2 SYGVKD. The DNA for the CDR3 is TGTGCCACCCATGGGAGGGCCCCCCTCGTCTCTGGGGCCAACGTCCTGACTTTC. As protein: CATHGRAPLVSGANVLTF.

DNA for the CDR3: TGTGCCAGCTCACCCCAAGGACTAGCGGGAGCTGAGCAGTTCTTC. Translating it yields CASSPQGLAGAEQFF. The chain is built from TRBV18 and TRBJ2-1; 13 bases fit TRBD2. V shed 3 bases, J shed 9 bases, and the junction held 5 bases outside the gene matches. Germline V lookup: CDR1 KGHSH, CDR2 LQKENI. This CDR3 is 15 amino acids long.

The rearrangement uses TRBV5-6 and TRBJ2-7; D is possibly TRBD2 (5 bases). The germline CDR1 and CDR2 sequences are SGHDT and YYEEEE. Trimming took 0 bases from V and 2 from J, leaving 6 bases between them. The CDR3 spans 13 residues. The CDR3 protein is CASSLAGTYEQYF. In DNA, the CDR3 is TGTGCCAGCAGCTTGGCGGGGACCTACGAGCAGTACTTC.

The chain employs TRBV7-2 and TRBJ2-1; D gene ambiguous. Trimming removed 2 bases at V and 5 bases at J, with 7 bases between. CDR1 SGHTA and CDR2 FQGNSA come from the germline V gene. The CDR3 consists of 13 residues. The CDR3 coding sequence is TGTGCCAGCAGCTTAAACGGAGACAATGAGCAGTTCTTC. This codes for CASSLNGDNEQFF. The variable domain in full, with the rest retrieved from reference TRBV7-2 and TRBJ2-1, is GAGVSQSPSNKVTEKGKDVELRCDPISGHTALYWYRQSLGQGLEFLIYFQGNSAPDKSGLPSDRFSAERTGGSVSTLTIQRTQQEDSAVYLCASSLNGDNEQFFGPGTRLTVL.

The V call is TRBV6-1, the J call TRBJ1-5, with D unresolved. This CDR3 is built from 11 residues. V was cut by 1 base and J by 10 bases, with 5 bases left in between. Germline assignment: CDR1 MNHNS and CDR2 SASEGT. The CDR3 spells CASSEVQPQHF. DNA for the CDR3: TGTGCCAGCAGTGAAGTTCAACCCCAGCATTTT.

V usage is TRBV20-1 and J usage is TRBJ2-7; tentative D call: TRBD2 (6 bases). Looked up from germline, CDR1 is DFQATT and CDR2 is SNEGSKA (reference sequence). This CDR3 comprises 11 residues. V was trimmed by 3 bases and J by 3 bases, leaving 6 bases between them. CDR3 sequence reads: CSASGSYEQYF. The DNA of the CDR3 is TGCAGTGCTAGCGGGAGCTACGAGCAGTACTTC.

V and J are TRBV11-2 and TRBJ2-5, with 13 nucleotides matching TRBD2. Germline CDR1 reads SGHAT; CDR2 reads FQNNGV. This CDR3 has 16 residues. The ends lost 5 bases at V and 4 bases at J; junction bases unmatched: 7. The CDR3 DNA reads as TGTGCCAGCAGCCCGGGACTAGCGGGAAGGTTAGAGACCCAGTACTTC. Translation gives CASSPGLAGRLETQYF.

This clone was detected only a few times. The genes are TRBV7-3 and TRBJ1-2; the match to TRBD1 covers 9 bases. Germline assignment: CDR1 SGHTA and CDR2 FQGTGA. The CDR3 length is 13 residues. The junction had 7 bases not matched to a gene; V was cut back by 5 bases and J by 9 bases. CDR3: CASSPGQGGSYTF. The CDR3 nucleotides are TGTGCCAGCAGCCCGGGACAGGGAGGGAGCTACACCTTC.

V and J are TRBV5-1 and TRBJ1-2; D unresolved. V lost 0 bases and J 8 bases, leaving 11 bases between the germline ends. From germline, CDR1 is SGHRS and CDR2 YFSETQ. The CDR3 has 13 amino acids. As DNA, the CDR3 is TGCGCCAGCAGCTTGGGTACGGAGGAGGGCTACACCTTC. The encoded protein is CASSLGTEEGYTF.

The chain is built from TRBV6-1 and TRBJ1-4; TRBD1 matches 9 bases. The CDR3 sequence is 15 residues long. V was pared by 7 bases and J by 8 bases, with 11 bases of the junction left unmatched. Germline CDR1 and CDR2: MNHNS and SASEGT. The CDR3, as DNA: TGTGCCAGCACCGAAATCGGGACAGGGTACGAAAAACTGTTTTTT. Amino acid sequence: CASTEIGTGYEKLFF.

V and J are TRBV25-1 and TRBJ2-1; D is perhaps TRBD2 (6 bases). CDR3 length: 13 amino acids. Trimming took off 6 bases at V and 5 bases at J, with 11 bases between the two ends. The germline CDR1 and CDR2 sequences are MGHDK and SYGVNS. DNA for the CDR3: TGTGCCAGCAGACGCGGAGGGGACAATGAGCAGTTCTTC. This sequence encodes CASRRGGDNEQFF.

This chain links TRBV10-3 with TRBJ1-5; tentatively, D is TRBD1 (6 bases). The V end lost 10 bases, the J end lost 8 bases, and 18 bases lay between the germline ends. This CDR3 is 13 amino acids long. Per germline, CDR1 ENHRY and CDR2 SYGVKD. CDR3 loop: CATGGAKGEPQHF. The CDR3 DNA reads as TGTGCCACCGGGGGGGCCAAGGGCGAGCCCCAGCATTTT.

J is TRBJ1-4 and V is TRBV28, with 9 bases matching TRBD1. The V gene's germline CDR1 is MDHEN and CDR2 SYDVKM. The junction had 3 bases not matched to a gene; V was cut back by 3 bases and J by 4 bases. This CDR3 is 15 amino acids long. CDR3 nucleotides: TGTGCCAGCAGTTTTACAGGGGGCTATAATGAAAAACTGTTTTTT. It translates to CASSFTGGYNEKLFF.

This clone was seen a single time. CDR3 in amino acids: CASSLVRFDTDTQYF. In DNA form, the CDR3 reads TGTGCCAGCAGCTTAGTGAGATTTGACACAGATACGCAGTATTTT. The gene calls are TRBV11-2 and TRBJ2-3; D remains unclear. Germline CDR1 is SGHAT and CDR2 is FQNNGV. The ends were cut back, 1 base at V and 2 bases at J, with 10 bases in the middle. The CDR3 has 15 residues. Complete variable domain (other parts from reference TRBV11-2 and TRBJ2-3): EAGVAQSPRYKIIEKRQSVAFWCNPISGHATLYWYQQILGQGPKLLIQFQNNGVVDDSQLPKDRFSAERLKGVDSTLKIQPAKLEDSAVYLCASSLVRFDTDTQYFGPGTRLTVL.

The chain combines TRBV7-9 with TRBJ2-2; no firm D call. This CDR3 contains 16 residues. Trimming pared 5 bases from V and 1 base from J, leaving 14 bases between. Germline assignment: CDR1 SEHNR and CDR2 FQNEAQ (reference sequence). CDR3 in amino acids: CASSHLGVENTGELFF. The CDR3 DNA reads TGTGCCAGCAGCCATCTAGGCGTGGAGAACACCGGGGAGCTGTTTTTT. The variable domain in full, with the rest retrieved from reference TRBV7-9 and TRBJ2-2, is DTGVSQNPRHKITKRGQNVTFRCDPISEHNRLYWYRQTLGQGPEFLTYFQNEAQLEKSRLLSDRFSAERPKGSFSTLEIQRTEQGDSAMYLCASSHLGVENTGELFFGEGSRLTVL.